The rows below give T cell receptor beta chains drawn from one sample of a study of cytomegalovirus exposure and HLA in healthy donors. This table comes from immunoSEQ multiplex PCR, and its TCRdb copy is limited to in-frame clones, with some not included. The repertoire holds 200,000 or so clones, with about three quarters as singletons. Sequencing was carried out using PBMCs. The source of these receptors is a man aged 35 to 55 in good health and CMV-seronegative. The conserved cysteine and the conserved F or W are not part of the CDR3 here. Fields, in order: J gene, V gene, clone size, CDR3 protein. Part of the rows lack a size; the others show once, few, many or a class for expanded clones.

J: TRBJ1-2
V: TRBV5-4
size: .
CDR3: ASSLPPGQGEGYGYT

J: TRBJ2-3
V: TRBV28
size: .
CDR3: ASSASGLTQY

J: TRBJ2-7
V: TRBV7-9
size: once
CDR3: ASSLEGDRSYEQY

J: TRBJ1-2
V: TRBV7-9
size: .
CDR3: ASSHPWDRSYGYT

J: TRBJ1-5
V: TRBV5-8
size: .
CDR3: ASSLDPDRTYQPQH

J: TRBJ1-2
V: TRBV9
size: .
CDR3: ASSSTPGQGFYGYT

J: TRBJ1-1
V: TRBV10-3
size: few
CDR3: AMGQGGEAF

J: TRBJ1-1
V: TRBV4-2
size: .
CDR3: ASSPWTGLNTEAF

J: TRBJ1-2
V: TRBV6-5
size: .
CDR3: ASSYSLLDRGYGYT

J: TRBJ2-7
V: TRBV6-5
size: .
CDR3: ASSLDRKPSYEQY

J: TRBJ2-7
V: TRBV4-3
size: once
CDR3: ASSRDFPAEQY

J: TRBJ2-1
V: TRBV28
size: .
CDR3: ASRGMRTEEQF

J: TRBJ2-3
V: TRBV19
size: .
CDR3: ASSIGRSSQY

J: TRBJ2-2
V: TRBV4-3
size: once
CDR3: ASSQDWGAGELF

J: TRBJ2-7
V: TRBV27
size: .
CDR3: ASYSGLTYEQY

J: TRBJ2-7
V: TRBV27
size: .
CDR3: ASSKVGRYEQY

J: TRBJ1-1
V: TRBV7-9
size: .
CDR3: ASSLRQGGYEAF

J: TRBJ2-5
V: TRBV5-1
size: .
CDR3: ASSLASGAETQY

J: TRBJ1-6
V: TRBV9
size: .
CDR3: ASSPRNSPLH

J: TRBJ1-5
V: TRBV7-9
size: .
CDR3: ASSLSSQPQH

J: TRBJ2-7
V: TRBV2
size: .
CDR3: ASSENQGGFYEQY

J: TRBJ2-7
V: TRBV7-9
size: .
CDR3: ASSIAGGLGEQY

J: TRBJ1-4
V: TRBV4-3
size: .
CDR3: ASSQDSGAEKLF

J: TRBJ2-1
V: TRBV27
size: .
CDR3: ASGGVGVEQF

J: TRBJ2-3
V: TRBV18
size: few
CDR3: ASSPLFAGGASTDTQY

J: TRBJ1-1
V: TRBV11-3
size: .
CDR3: ASSFSDRAEAF

J: TRBJ2-4
V: TRBV7-8
size: .
CDR3: ASSSDRPLAKNIQY

J: TRBJ2-3
V: TRBV11-2
size: .
CDR3: ASSLGTGSPDTQY

J: TRBJ2-7
V: TRBV28
size: .
CDR3: ASSPGTGVSVQY

J: TRBJ1-3
V: TRBV28
size: once
CDR3: ASRRQGTIY

J: TRBJ1-6
V: TRBV7-2
size: .
CDR3: ASSLTGSSPLH

J: TRBJ2-7
V: TRBV13
size: few
CDR3: ASSLYGSYEQY